The T cell receptor (beta chain) described here comes from a study of shared clonotypes between healthy human individuals. Naive CD8 cells, CD45RO-negative and positively selected for CCR7, excluded terminally differentiated effector memory CD45RA+ cells. V shed 4 bases and J shed 3 bases, with 18 bases lying between them. Germline V CDR1 and CDR2: SEHNR, FQNEAQ (reference sequence). The CDR3 consists of 16 residues. Assay used: immunoSEQ multiplex PCR; TCRdb lists only in-frame clones, some missing. The profile shows about 1,900,000 clones, roughly 94% of them singletons. The genes are TRBV7-9 and TRBJ2-5; D is unclear. The receptor comes from a man between 18 and 29 years old in good health. The sequencing sample was made of naive CD8+ T cells sorted from blood. DNA for the CDR3: TGTGCCAGCAGCTCACAAAGGGCCAGCGTTGAAGAGACCCAGTACTTC. Its protein product is CASSSQRASVEETQYF.